This T cell receptor (beta chain) was obtained from a study of OX40 agonist ivuxolimab in advanced cancers. As for the study in general: The study enrolled dose-escalation patients with hepatocellular carcinoma, melanoma, renal cell or head and neck cancer. Antecedent anti-PD-1, anti-PD-L1 or anti-CTLA-4 therapy was permissible, with 35% to 40% having received some. Study results and caveats: Antigen specificity of clonally expanded peripheral T cells was not established. Relative to CD4+, CD8+ T cells held more expanded clones on average.

The method was immunoSEQ multiplex PCR; TCRdb's version includes in-frame clones alone and lacks a portion of them. The table includes 30,000 to 35,000 clones, roughly 80% detected once. This CDR3 is built from 14 residues. Trimming took 5 bases from V and 0 from J; bases not matched to a gene: 3. Germline-derived CDR1 and CDR2 are MNHEY and SVGAGI. A word on this clone: Its antigen remains unidentified.

The sequence was collected from an adult with an advanced solid tumor such as melanoma, head and neck, liver or kidney cancer. The V gene is TRBV6-5, the J gene TRBJ2-7; 8 bases fit TRBD1. The source material was CD4+ or CD8+ T cells sorted from blood, sampled in a trial of the OX40 agonist ivuxolimab. DNA of the CDR3: TGTGCCAGCAGTGGGACAGGAAACTCCTACGAGCAGTACTTC. This codes for CASSGTGNSYEQYF.